The 11 T cell receptor beta chains presented below share a single source sample, sequenced in a study of T cell repertoires in cytomegalovirus infection. These TCRs are of unknown antigen specificity. TCRdb processed the reads anew with MiXCR; each CDR3 protein has one entry. Seen here are approximately 910,000 distinct CDR3 sequences, less than 35% observed once, and the top ten hold roughly 13%. Sequences were derived from cultured CD8+ T cells from PBMCs, sampled from culture after CMV antigen stimulation. These receptor sequences come from a human donor in good health (CMV status not recorded). Some clones in this sample may be carry-over from other donors' samples.

This clonotype was counted only a few times. The CDR3 loop reads CASGKRTALNTEAFF. The CDR3 nucleotides are TGTGCCAGCGGTAAGAGGACGGCCCTGAACACTGAAGCTTTCTTT. The chain carries TRBV6-2 or TRBV6-3 and TRBJ1-1; no clear D gene. The V gene's germline CDR1 is MNHEY and CDR2 SVGEGT. V was trimmed by 8 bases and J by 0 bases, leaving 16 bases between them. The CDR3 loop spans 15 amino acids.

This clonotype has a handful of counts. V gene TRBV7-6 combines with J gene TRBJ1-1; 8 positions agree with TRBD1. The CDR3 runs 15 residues. The germline CDR1 and CDR2 sequences are SGHVS and FNYEAQ. The ends lost 5 bases at V and 3 bases at J; junction bases unmatched: 8. The chain's CDR3 is CASSDRDRTYTEAFF. In DNA, the CDR3 is TGTGCCAGCAGCGACCGGGACAGGACCTACACTGAAGCTTTCTTT.

The chain uses TRBV9 and TRBJ1-3; D is undetermined. This CDR3 comprises 16 residues. Trimming took 3 bases from V and 0 from J, leaving 13 bases between them. Germline V CDR1 and CDR2: SGDLS, YYNGEE. CDR3 bases: TGTGCCAGCAGCGGAAGAGACGGGCGCTCTGGAAACACCATATATTTT. This codes for CASSGRDGRSGNTIYF.

This clonotype has a count of ten or more. The CDR3 is CASSDVAGGSTYNEQFF. CDR3 nucleotide sequence: TGTGCCAGCAGCGATGTGGCGGGGGGGTCCACCTACAATGAGCAGTTCTTC. The chain joins TRBV7-6 to TRBJ2-1; the match to TRBD2 covers 9 bases. Germline CDR1 and CDR2: SGHVS and FNYEAQ. Trimming at V came to 5 bases and at J to 2 bases, leaving 10 bases not matched to a gene. CDR3 length equals 17 residues.

V gene TRBV6-5 combines with J gene TRBJ2-2; 7 bases match TRBD2. V trimming: 0 bases; J trimming: 0 bases; junction bases outside the gene matches: 4. CDR1 MNHEY and CDR2 SVGAGI come from the germline V gene. The CDR3 length is 17 residues. CDR3 coding DNA: TGTGCCAGCAGTTACTCGCTAGCGGCCGCGAACACCGGGGAGCTGTTTTTT. This translates into CASSYSLAAANTGELFF.

This rearrangement joins TRBV12-3 or TRBV12-4 to TRBJ1-4; 8 bases are shared with TRBD1. After removal of 5 bases from V and 4 bases from J, the junction contained 6 bases not matched to a gene. The CDR3 covers 15 residues. The CDR3 is CASSADRALNEKLFF. The DNA for the CDR3 is TGTGCCAGCAGTGCGGACAGGGCCCTTAATGAAAAACTGTTTTTT.

A word on this clonotype: This may arise from a read error, as a much more abundant clone is one base away. V and J are TRBV7-6 and TRBJ1-1, with 12 bases aligning to TRBD1. Germline V CDR1 and CDR2: SGHVS, FNYEAQ. CDR3 length: 17 residues. The CDR3 here is CVSSPPGTGGVNTEAFF. CDR3 bases: TGTGTCAGCAGCCCACCCGGGACAGGGGGCGTGAACACTGAAGCTTTCTTT.

This clonotype has just a few counts. This rearrangement joins TRBV4-1 to TRBJ2-2; D not certain. Germline V gene sequence: CDR1 MGHRA, CDR2 YSYEKL. V lost 2 bases and J 4 bases, leaving 8 bases between the germline ends. The CDR3 contains 14 residues. The chain's CDR3 is CASSQSATTGELFF. The CDR3 DNA reads as TGCGCCAGCAGCCAATCGGCTACCACCGGGGAGCTGTTTTTT.

This clonotype has only one observation. The chain employs TRBV10-3 and TRBJ1-1; D remains unclear. The germline CDR1 and CDR2 sequences are ENHRY and SYGVKD. The CDR3 spans 14 residues. Trimming cost V 3 bases and J 3 bases, with 11 bases left between them. The CDR3, as DNA: TGTGCCATCAGTGAAGAACCGGCCTACACTGAAGCTTTCTTT. Residues: CAISEEPAYTEAFF.

As for this clonotype: This clone may be a read error of a much larger clone one base away. The chain employs TRBV7-4 and TRBJ2-1; 13 nucleotides align to TRBD2. Germline-derived CDR1 and CDR2 are SGHVT and SQSDAQ. The CDR3 loop spans 15 amino acids. In DNA form, the CDR3 reads TGTACCAGCAGCACTAGCGGGGGGGTTTTGGATGAGCAGTTCTTC. It translates to CTSSTSGGVLDEQFF.

This clonotype came up a few times. The chain couples TRBV4-3 to TRBJ1-5; D gene uncertain. Deletions cut 0 bases from V and 1 base from J, with 4 bases between. Germline loops: CDR1 LGHNA, CDR2 YSLEER. The CDR3 is 14 residues long. CDR3: CASSQEQSNQPQHF. The DNA of the CDR3 is TGCGCCAGCAGCCAAGAACAGAGCAATCAGCCCCAGCATTTT.